The 3 T cell receptor beta chains presented below share a single source sample, sequenced in a study of T cells in localized non-small cell lung cancer. The data were produced by immunoSEQ multiplex PCR, yet TCRdb's version contains in-frame clones alone and is incomplete. The sample contains 30,000 to 35,000 clones, 91% of which appear only once. This specimen consisted of peripheral blood mononuclear cells, obtained before any cancer treatment. Receptors were obtained from a female donor older than 55 with stage II lung adenocarcinoma.

The table lists this clone with a count of one. The rearrangement uses TRBV5-4 and TRBJ2-7; 12 nucleotides match TRBD2. Trimming took 2 bases from V and 3 from J; bases not matched to a gene: 6. The CDR3 is 16 residues long. Germline V gives CDR1 SGHNT, CDR2 YYREEE (reference sequence). The CDR3 nucleotides are TGTGCCAGCAGCTTTTCTAGCGGGGGGGGACTCTACGAGCAGTACTTC. Amino acids: CASSFSSGGGLYEQYF.

V is TRBV30 and J is TRBJ2-7; D gene ambiguous. Between the trimmed V and J ends, which lost 1 base and 0 bases, there was a span of 13 bases. Germline V gene lookup returns CDR1 GTSNPN and CDR2 SVGIG (reference sequence). This CDR3 is built from 15 residues. As DNA, the CDR3 is TGTGCCTGGAGTGGGGTGGGAACTACCTCCTACGAGCAGTACTTC. It encodes CAWSGVGTTSYEQYF.

This clone appeared once. The chain has TRBV29-1 and TRBJ2-3, with TRBD2 matching over 8 bases. With 6 bases clipped from V and 2 bases from J, the junction kept 4 bases outside the gene matches. The CDR3 contains 13 residues. Germline V CDR1 and CDR2: SQVTM, ANQGSEA. The CDR3 sequence: CSVSGRNTDTQYF. As DNA, the CDR3 is TGCAGCGTGAGCGGGAGAAACACAGATACGCAGTATTTT.